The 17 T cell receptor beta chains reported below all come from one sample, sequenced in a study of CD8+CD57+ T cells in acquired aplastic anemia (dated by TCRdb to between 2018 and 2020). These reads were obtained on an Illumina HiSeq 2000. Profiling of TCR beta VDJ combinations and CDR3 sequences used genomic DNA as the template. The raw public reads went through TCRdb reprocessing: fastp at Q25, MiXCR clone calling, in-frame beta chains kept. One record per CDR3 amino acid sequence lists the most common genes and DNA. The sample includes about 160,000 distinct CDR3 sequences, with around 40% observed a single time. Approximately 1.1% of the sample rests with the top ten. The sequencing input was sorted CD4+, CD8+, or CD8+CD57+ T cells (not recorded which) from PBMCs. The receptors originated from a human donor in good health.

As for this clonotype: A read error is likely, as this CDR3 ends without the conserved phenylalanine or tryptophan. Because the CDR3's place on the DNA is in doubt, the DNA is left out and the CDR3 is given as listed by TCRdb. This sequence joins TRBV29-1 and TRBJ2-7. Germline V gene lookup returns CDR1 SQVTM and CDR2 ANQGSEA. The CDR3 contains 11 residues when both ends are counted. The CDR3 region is CSVVGAYEQYL.

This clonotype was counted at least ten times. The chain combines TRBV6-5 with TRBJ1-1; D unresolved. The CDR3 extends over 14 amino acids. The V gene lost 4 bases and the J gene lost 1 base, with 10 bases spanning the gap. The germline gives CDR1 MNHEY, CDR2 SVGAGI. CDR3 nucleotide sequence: TGTGCCAGCAGTTTCGTGCACACGAACACTGAAGCTTTCTTT. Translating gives CASSFVHTNTEAFF.

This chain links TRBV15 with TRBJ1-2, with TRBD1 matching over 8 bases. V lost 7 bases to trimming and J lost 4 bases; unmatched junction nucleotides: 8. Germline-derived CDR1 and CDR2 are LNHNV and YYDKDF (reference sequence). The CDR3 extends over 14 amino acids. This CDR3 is CATKGTGGPYGYTF. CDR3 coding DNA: TGTGCCACCAAGGGGACAGGCGGGCCCTATGGCTACACCTTC.

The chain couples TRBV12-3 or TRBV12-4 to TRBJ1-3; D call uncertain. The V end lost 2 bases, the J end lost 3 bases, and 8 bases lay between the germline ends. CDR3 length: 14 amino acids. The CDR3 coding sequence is TGTGCCAGCAGTTTAACTCCTATTGGAAACACCATATATTTT. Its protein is CASSLTPIGNTIYF.

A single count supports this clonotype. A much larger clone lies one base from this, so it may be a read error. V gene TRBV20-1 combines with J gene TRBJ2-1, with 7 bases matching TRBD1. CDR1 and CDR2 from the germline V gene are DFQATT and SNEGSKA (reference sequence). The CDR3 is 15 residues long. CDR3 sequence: CGVQGEQKDYNEQFF. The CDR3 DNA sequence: TGCGGTGTTCAGGGGGAGCAGAAAGACTACAATGAGCAGTTCTTC.

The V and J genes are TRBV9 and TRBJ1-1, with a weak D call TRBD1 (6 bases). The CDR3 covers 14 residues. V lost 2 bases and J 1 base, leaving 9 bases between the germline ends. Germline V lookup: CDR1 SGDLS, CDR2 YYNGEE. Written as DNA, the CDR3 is TGTGCCAGCAGCGTGGGGGGCCCGAACACTGAAGCTTTCTTT. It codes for CASSVGGPNTEAFF.

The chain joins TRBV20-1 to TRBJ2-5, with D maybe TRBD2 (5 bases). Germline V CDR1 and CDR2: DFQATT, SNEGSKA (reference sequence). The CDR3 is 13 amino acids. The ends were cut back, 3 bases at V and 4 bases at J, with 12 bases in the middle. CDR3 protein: CSASPGVVETQYF. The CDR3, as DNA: TGCAGTGCTAGTCCCGGGGTGGTAGAGACCCAGTACTTC.

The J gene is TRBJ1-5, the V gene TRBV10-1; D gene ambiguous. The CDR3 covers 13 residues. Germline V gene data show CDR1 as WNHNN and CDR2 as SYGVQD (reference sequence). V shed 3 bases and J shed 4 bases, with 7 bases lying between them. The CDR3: CASSDKRNQPQHF. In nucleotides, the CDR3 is TGCGCCAGCAGTGACAAGAGAAATCAGCCCCAGCATTTT.

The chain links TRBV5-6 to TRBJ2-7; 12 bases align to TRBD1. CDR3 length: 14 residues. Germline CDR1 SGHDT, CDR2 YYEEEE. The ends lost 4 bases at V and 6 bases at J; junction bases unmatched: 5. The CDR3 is CASSPGTGGTEQYF. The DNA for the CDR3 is TGTGCCAGCAGCCCCGGGACAGGGGGCACCGAGCAGTACTTC. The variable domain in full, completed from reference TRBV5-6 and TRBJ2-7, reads DAGVTQSPTHLIKTRGQQVTLRCSPKSGHDTVSWYQQALGQGPQFIFQYYEEEERQRGNFPDRFSGHQFPNYSSELNVNALLLGDSALYLCASSPGTGGTEQYFGPGTRLTVT.

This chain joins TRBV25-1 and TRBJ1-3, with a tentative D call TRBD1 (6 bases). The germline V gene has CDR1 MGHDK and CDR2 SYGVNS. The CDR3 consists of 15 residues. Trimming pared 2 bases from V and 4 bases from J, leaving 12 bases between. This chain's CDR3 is CASSERGAQGNTIYF. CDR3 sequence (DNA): TGTGCCAGCAGTGAACGGGGGGCGCAAGGAAACACCATATATTTT.

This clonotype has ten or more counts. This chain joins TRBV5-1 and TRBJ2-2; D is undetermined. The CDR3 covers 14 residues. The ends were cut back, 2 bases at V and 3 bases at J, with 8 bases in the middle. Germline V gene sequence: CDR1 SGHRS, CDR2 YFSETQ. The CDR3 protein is CASSFPRDTGELFF. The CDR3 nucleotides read TGCGCCAGCAGCTTCCCAAGGGACACCGGGGAGCTGTTTTTT.

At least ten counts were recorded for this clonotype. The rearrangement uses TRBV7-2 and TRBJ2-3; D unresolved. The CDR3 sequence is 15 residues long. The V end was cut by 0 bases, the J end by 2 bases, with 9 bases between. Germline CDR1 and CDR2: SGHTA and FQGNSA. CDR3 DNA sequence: TGTGCCAGCAGCTTAGCGACTCGGATCACAGATACGCAGTATTTT. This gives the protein CASSLATRITDTQYF.

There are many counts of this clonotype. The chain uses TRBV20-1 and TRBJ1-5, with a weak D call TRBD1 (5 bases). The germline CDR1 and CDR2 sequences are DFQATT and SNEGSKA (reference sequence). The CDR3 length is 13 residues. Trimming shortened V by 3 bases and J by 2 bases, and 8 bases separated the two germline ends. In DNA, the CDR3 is TGCAGTGCTAGTCAGGGCGGCAATCAGCCCCAGCATTTT. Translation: CSASQGGNQPQHF.

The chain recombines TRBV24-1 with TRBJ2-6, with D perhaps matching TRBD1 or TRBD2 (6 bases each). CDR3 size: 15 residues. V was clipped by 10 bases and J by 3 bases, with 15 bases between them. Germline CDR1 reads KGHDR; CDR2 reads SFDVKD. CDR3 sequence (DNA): TGTGCCACTTCCCCGGGGGCGCATGGGGCCAACGTCCTGACTTTC. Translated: CATSPGAHGANVLTF.

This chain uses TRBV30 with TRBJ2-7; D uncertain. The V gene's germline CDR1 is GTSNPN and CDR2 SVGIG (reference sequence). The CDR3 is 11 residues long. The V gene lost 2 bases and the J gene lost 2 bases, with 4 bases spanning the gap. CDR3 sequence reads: CAWSPAYEQYF. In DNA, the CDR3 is TGTGCCTGGAGTCCAGCCTACGAGCAGTACTTC.

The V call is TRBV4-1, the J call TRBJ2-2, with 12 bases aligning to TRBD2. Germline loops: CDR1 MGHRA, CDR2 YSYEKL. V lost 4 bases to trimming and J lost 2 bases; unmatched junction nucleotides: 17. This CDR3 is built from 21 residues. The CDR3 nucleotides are TGCGCCAGCAGCCTCCCCTTTGGTCTAGCGGGAGGGAGCAAAAACACCGGGGAGCTGTTTTTT. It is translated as CASSLPFGLAGGSKNTGELFF.

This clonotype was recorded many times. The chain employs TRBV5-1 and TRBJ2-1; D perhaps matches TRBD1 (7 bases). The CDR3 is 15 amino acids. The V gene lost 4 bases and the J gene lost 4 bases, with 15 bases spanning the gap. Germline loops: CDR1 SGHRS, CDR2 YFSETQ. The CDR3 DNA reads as TGCGCCAGCAGCCCGAGGGGGCGGGGATACAATGAGCAGTTCTTC. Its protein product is CASSPRGRGYNEQFF. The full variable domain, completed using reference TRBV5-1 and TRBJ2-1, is KAGVTQTPRYLIKTRGQQVTLSCSPISGHRSVSWYQQTPGQGLQFLFEYFSETQRNKGNFPGRFSGRQFSNSRSEMNVSTLELGDSALYLCASSPRGRGYNEQFFGPGTRLTVL.